These T cell receptor beta chains were read from a single sample in a study of blood T cells in healthy people across ages. Each CDR3 protein gets one entry after TCRdb re-called the 5' RACE reads with MiXCR. The sample has some 1.5 million distinct CDR3 sequences; approximately 30% are singletons. The sample comprised blood. These receptors came from a woman between 25 and 40 years old in good health. The CDR3 runs from the conserved cysteine through the conserved F or W. The D gene is left open where the match is weak. Not every row has a clone size; where given, it reads once, few, many or a size class.

V,size,J,D,CDR3,DNA
TRBV20-1,few,TRBJ2-7,TRBD2,CSAREDQLAGPAYEQYF,TGCAGTGCTAGAGAAGATCAACTAGCGGGGCCCGCCTACGAGCAGTACTTC
TRBV7-9,-,TRBJ2-3,TRBD2,CASSFLSSGTDTQYF,TGTGCCAGCAGCTTTTTGTCTAGCGGAACAGATACGCAGTATTTT
TRBV20-1,-,TRBJ1-1,-,CSAIYGTFELNTEAFF,TGCAGTGCTATCTACGGGACATTTGAGTTGAACACTGAAGCTTTCTTT
TRBV4-1,-,TRBJ2-4,TRBD1,CASSRRQGTTKNIQYF,TGCGCCAGCAGCCGACGACAGGGGACAACCAAAAACATTCAGTACTTC
TRBV27,few,TRBJ2-3,TRBD2,CASSSISGGVDTQYF,TGTGCCAGCAGTTCAATTAGCGGGGGGGTGGATACGCAGTATTTT
TRBV29-1,-,TRBJ2-7,-,CSVDGQYNEQYF,TGCAGCGTTGACGGGCAGTACAATGAGCAGTACTTC
TRBV10-3,-,TRBJ2-7,-,CAISGTDTTYEQYF,TGTGCCATCAGTGGGACCGATACTACCTACGAGCAGTACTTC
TRBV25-1,few,TRBJ1-2,-,CASSEYTGNYGYTF,TGTGCCAGCAGTGAATACACAGGGAACTATGGCTACACCTTC
TRBV18,few,TRBJ2-7,-,CASSPPVPGNYEQYF,TGTGCCAGCTCACCACCGGTTCCTGGGAACTACGAGCAGTACTTC
TRBV2,-,TRBJ2-3,TRBD2,CASSGGALDTQYF,TGTGCCAGTAGCGGGGGGGCCCTAGATACGCAGTATTTT
TRBV12-3/TRBV12-4,few,TRBJ1-6,-,CASSLGLSYNSPLHF,TGTGCCAGCAGTTTAGGTCTCTCCTATAATTCACCCCTCCACTTT
TRBV20-1,-,TRBJ1-1,-,CSPTGMNTEAFF,TGCAGCCCTACAGGGATGAACACTGAAGCTTTCTTT
TRBV6-4,-,TRBJ2-7,TRBD2,CASSETSGLEQYF,TGTGCCAGCAGTGAAACTAGCGGGCTCGAGCAGTACTTC
TRBV20-1,-,TRBJ2-1,TRBD2,CSASAGASGRVYNERFF,TGCAGTGCCTCCGCGGGGGCGAGCGGGAGGGTTTACAATGAGCGGTTCTTC
TRBV7-2,few,TRBJ2-7,-,CASSSSLGSYNEQYF,TGTGCCAGCAGCTCGTCTCTAGGGTCCTACAATGAGCAGTACTTC
TRBV4-1,-,TRBJ1-2,TRBD1,CASSQGGTGVTRYGYTF,TGCGCCAGCAGCCAAGGGGGGACAGGGGTGACACGCTATGGCTACACCTTC
TRBV29-1,many,TRBJ2-7,-,CSASRGISYEQYF,TGCAGCGCCTCTCGGGGGATATCCTACGAGCAGTACTTC
TRBV20-1,few,TRBJ1-2,-,CSARPGAGYGYTF,TGCAGTGCTCGACCGGGGGCAGGGTATGGCTACACCTTC
TRBV4-1,many,TRBJ2-5,TRBD1,CASRSYGQGQETQYF,TGCGCCAGCAGAAGCTATGGACAGGGCCAAGAGACCCAGTACTTC
TRBV19,-,TRBJ2-7,-,CAASTQGYEQYF,TGTGCCGCAAGCACGCAGGGCTACGAGCAGTACTTC
TRBV7-9,few,TRBJ1-3,-,CASSLEASVSGNTIYF,TGTGCCAGCAGCTTAGAGGCCAGCGTCTCTGGAAACACCATATATTTT
TRBV4-1,-,TRBJ2-3,-,CASSPLASASTDTQYF,TGCGCCAGCAGTCCTCTAGCGTCAGCTAGCACAGATACGCAGTATTTT
TRBV15,-,TRBJ2-2,-,CATSISSVPGELFF,TGTGCCACCAGCATCTCTAGTGTCCCCGGGGAGCTGTTTTTT
TRBV2,few,TRBJ1-5,-,CASSASELSNQPQHF,TGTGCCAGCAGCGCGAGCGAACTTAGCAATCAGCCCCAGCATTTT
TRBV5-6,once,TRBJ2-7,-,CASSRTRTGTLSYEQYF,TGTGCCAGCAGCCGAACCCGGACCGGGACATTATCCTACGAGCAGTACTTC
TRBV12-3/TRBV12-4,many,TRBJ2-3,TRBD2,CASRGGLAGLTDTQYF,TGTGCCAGCAGGGGGGGACTAGCGGGGCTCACAGATACGCAGTATTTT
TRBV6-5,-,TRBJ1-2,-,CASSVNRGQAVNYGYTF,TGTGCCAGCAGCGTTAATCGGGGGCAGGCGGTTAACTATGGCTACACCTTC
TRBV20-1,many,TRBJ2-7,TRBD2,CSATRPGTTDYEQYF,TGCAGTGCTACCCGACCCGGGACTACCGACTACGAGCAGTACTTC
TRBV24-1,-,TRBJ2-2,-,CATSDPSPKGRYGERFF,TGTGCCACCAGTGACCCGAGCCCCAAGGGGCGGTACGGGGAGCGGTTTTTT
TRBV29-1,few,TRBJ2-3,-,CSVGRAATDTQYF,TGCAGCGTTGGACGGGCGGCCACAGATACGCAGTATTTT
TRBV6-2/TRBV6-3,few,TRBJ2-7,TRBD1,CASSYPMDRVYEQYF,TGTGCCAGCAGTTACCCTATGGACAGGGTTTACGAGCAGTACTTC
TRBV12-3/TRBV12-4,-,TRBJ2-5,-,CVSSMDSQETQYF,TGTGTCAGCAGTATGGACAGTCAAGAGACCCAGTACTTC
TRBV7-9,few,TRBJ2-1,-,CASSPRLDRNNEQFF,TGTGCCAGCAGCCCTAGATTGGACAGAAACAATGAGCAGTTCTTC
TRBV7-6,-,TRBJ1-6,-,CASSSGRAFTHNSPLHF,TGTGCCAGCAGTTCCGGCCGGGCCTTCACGCATAATTCACCCCTCCACTTT
TRBV24-1,-,TRBJ2-1,-,CATSDGTGDNEQFF,TGTGCCACCAGTGATGGAACTGGGGACAATGAGCAGTTCTTC
TRBV20-1,many,TRBJ2-1,-,CSAQGPDNEQFF,TGCAGTGCCCAGGGGCCGGACAATGAGCAGTTCTTC
TRBV3-1,-,TRBJ1-2,-,CASSRSGPDGYTF,TGTGCCAGCAGCCGGTCGGGGCCGGATGGCTACACCTTC
TRBV12-3/TRBV12-4,-,TRBJ2-1,TRBD2,CASIGLANSDEQFF,TGTGCCAGCATTGGACTAGCGAATTCCGATGAGCAGTTCTTC
TRBV2,-,TRBJ2-5,TRBD2,CASSETPGLAEQYF,TGTGCCAGCAGTGAAACTCCGGGACTAGCGGAGCAGTACTTC
TRBV5-1,-,TRBJ2-5,-,CASSTGDQEAQYF,TGCGCCAGCAGCACTGGGGACCAAGAGGCCCAGTACTTC
TRBV10-1,few,TRBJ2-5,-,CASSESSVETQYF,TGCGCCAGCAGTGAGAGTTCCGTGGAGACCCAGTACTTC
TRBV7-2,few,TRBJ1-2,-,CASSLSSSSYGYTF,TGTGCCAGCAGCTTATCATCCAGCTCCTATGGCTACACCTTC
TRBV7-2,-,TRBJ2-3,TRBD2,CASSLVRAGEGADTQYF,TGTGCCAGCAGCTTAGTGAGGGCGGGAGAGGGAGCAGATACGCAGTATTTT
TRBV20-1,-,TRBJ2-1,TRBD2,CSARSMLLADYNEQFF,TGCAGTGCTAGGTCAATGTTACTAGCGGACTACAATGAGCAGTTCTTC
TRBV6-5,few,TRBJ2-7,-,CASSKTGIYYEQYF,TGTGCCAGCAGTAAGACCGGGATCTACTACGAGCAGTACTTC
TRBV29-1,-,TRBJ2-5,-,CSVFGETGYNEQYF,TGCAGCGTTTTTGGGGAGACAGGCTACAATGAGCAGTACTTC
TRBV20-1,-,TRBJ2-1,-,CSARMPSYNEQFF,TGCAGTGCTAGAATGCCGTCCTACAATGAGCAGTTCTTC
TRBV10-3,few,TRBJ2-1,TRBD2,CAISAPSGGTFNNEQFF,TGTGCCATCAGTGCTCCTAGCGGGGGGACGTTTAACAATGAGCAGTTCTTC
TRBV29-1,many,TRBJ2-1,-,CSVAPRDSGNNEQFF,TGCAGCGTGGCACCCCGGGACTCGGGCAACAATGAGCAGTTCTTC
TRBV5-6,-,TRBJ2-3,-,CASSWASRLSTQYF,TGTGCCAGCAGCTGGGCCTCCCGGCTCTCTACGCAGTATTTT
TRBV5-1,-,TRBJ2-3,-,CASSPGGYGTDTQYF,TGCGCCAGCAGCCCTGGAGGGTACGGCACAGATACGCAGTATTTT
TRBV5-1,-,TRBJ2-2,-,CASSLRGPPMGDTGELFF,TGCGCCAGCAGCTTGAGAGGACCGCCCATGGGTGACACCGGGGAGCTGTTTTTT
TRBV29-1,few,TRBJ1-2,TRBD1,CSVYRDSSYYGYTF,TGCAGCGTGTACCGGGACAGCTCTTACTATGGCTACACCTTC
TRBV20-1,-,TRBJ2-3,-,CSARDPLGGSGFTDTQYF,TGCAGTGCTAGAGACCCCCTTGGGGGTAGCGGATTCACAGATACGCAGTATTTT
TRBV2,-,TRBJ2-5,-,CASSPPGLRVGETQYF,TGTGCCAGCAGTCCCCCGGGACTCCGCGTGGGGGAGACCCAGTACTTC
TRBV7-2,many,TRBJ2-7,-,CASSLKGLTGRPYEQYF,TGTGCCAGCAGCTTAAAGGGGTTAACAGGGAGACCCTACGAGCAGTACTTC
TRBV5-1,-,TRBJ2-4,-,CASRTSRDAKNIQYF,TGCGCCAGCAGAACTAGCAGAGATGCCAAAAACATTCAGTACTTC
TRBV6-5,-,TRBJ1-3,-,CASRVWNSGNTIYF,TGTGCCAGCAGGGTATGGAATTCGGGAAACACCATATATTTT
TRBV5-1,-,TRBJ2-1,-,CASSRTDSSYNEQFF,TGCGCCAGCAGCCGGACAGATAGCTCCTACAATGAGCAGTTCTTC